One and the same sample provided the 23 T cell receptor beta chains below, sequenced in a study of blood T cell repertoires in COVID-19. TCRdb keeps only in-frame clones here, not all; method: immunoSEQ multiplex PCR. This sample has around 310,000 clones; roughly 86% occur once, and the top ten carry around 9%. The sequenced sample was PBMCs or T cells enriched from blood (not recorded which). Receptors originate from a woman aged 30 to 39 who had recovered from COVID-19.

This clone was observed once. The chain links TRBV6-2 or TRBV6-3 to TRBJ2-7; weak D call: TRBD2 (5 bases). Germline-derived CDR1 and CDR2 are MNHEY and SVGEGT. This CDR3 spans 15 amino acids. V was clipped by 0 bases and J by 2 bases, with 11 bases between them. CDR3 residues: CASSYSSHGAYEQYF. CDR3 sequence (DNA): TGTGCCAGCAGTTACTCGAGTCACGGGGCCTACGAGCAGTACTTC.

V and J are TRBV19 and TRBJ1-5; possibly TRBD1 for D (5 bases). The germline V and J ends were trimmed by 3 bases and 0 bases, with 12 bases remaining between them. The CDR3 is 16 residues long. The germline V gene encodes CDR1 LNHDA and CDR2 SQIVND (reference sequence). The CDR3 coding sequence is TGTGCCAGTAGTATGTCGGTTAGGGGTAGCAATCAGCCCCAGCATTTT. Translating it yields CASSMSVRGSNQPQHF.

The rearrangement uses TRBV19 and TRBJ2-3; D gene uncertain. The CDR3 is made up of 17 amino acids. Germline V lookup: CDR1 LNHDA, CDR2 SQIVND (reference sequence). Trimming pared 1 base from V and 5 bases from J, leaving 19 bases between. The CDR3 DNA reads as TGTGCCAGTAGTATAGTGAGTGCGGCCCTCCTTGGAGATACGCAGTATTTT. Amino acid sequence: CASSIVSAALLGDTQYF.

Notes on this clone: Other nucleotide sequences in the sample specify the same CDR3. CDR3 amino acids: CASSIHYEQYF. The CDR3 DNA is TGTGCCAGCAGCATTCATTACGAGCAGTACTTC. The chain links TRBV6-2 or TRBV6-3 to TRBJ2-7; no reliable D call. V was pared by 6 bases and J by 4 bases, with 7 bases between. The CDR3 consists of 11 residues. The germline CDR1 and CDR2 sequences are MNHEY and SVGEGT.

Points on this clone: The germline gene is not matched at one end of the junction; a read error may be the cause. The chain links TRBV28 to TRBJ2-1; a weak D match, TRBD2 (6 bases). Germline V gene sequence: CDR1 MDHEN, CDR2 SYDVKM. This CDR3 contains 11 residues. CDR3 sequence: CASSEPGLLVF. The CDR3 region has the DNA TGTGCCAGCAGCGAGCCGGGACTCCTCGTCTTC. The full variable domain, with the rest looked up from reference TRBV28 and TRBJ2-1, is DVKVTQSSRYLVKRTGEKVFLECVQDMDHENMFWYRQDPGLGLRLIYFSYDVKMKEKGDIPEGYSVSREKKERFSLILESASTNQTSMYLCASSEPGLLVFGPGTRLTVL.

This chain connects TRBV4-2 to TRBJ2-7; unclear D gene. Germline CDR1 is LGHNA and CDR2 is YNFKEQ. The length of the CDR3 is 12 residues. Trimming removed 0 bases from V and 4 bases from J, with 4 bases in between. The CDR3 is CASSQDRYEQYF. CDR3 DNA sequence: TGTGCCAGCAGCCAAGATCGGTACGAGCAGTACTTC.

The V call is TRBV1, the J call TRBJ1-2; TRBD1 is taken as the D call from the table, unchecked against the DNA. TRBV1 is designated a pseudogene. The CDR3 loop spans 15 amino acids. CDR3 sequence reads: CTTWDSVKLNYGYTF. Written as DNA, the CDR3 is TGCACCACCTGGGACAGCGTCAAACTTAACTATGGCTACACCTTC.

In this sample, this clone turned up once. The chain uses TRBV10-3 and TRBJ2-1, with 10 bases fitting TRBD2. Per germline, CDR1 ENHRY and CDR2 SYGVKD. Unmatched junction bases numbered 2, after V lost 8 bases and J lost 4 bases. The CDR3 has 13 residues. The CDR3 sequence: CAIGTSEYNEQFF. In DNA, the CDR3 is TGTGCCATCGGGACTAGCGAGTACAATGAGCAGTTCTTC.

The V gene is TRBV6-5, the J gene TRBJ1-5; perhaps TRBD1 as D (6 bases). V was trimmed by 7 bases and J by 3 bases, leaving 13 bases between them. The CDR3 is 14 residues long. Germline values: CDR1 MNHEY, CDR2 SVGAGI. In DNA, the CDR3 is TGTGCCAGCATCGAAGGACAGTTCAATCAGCCCCAGCATTTT. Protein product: CASIEGQFNQPQHF.

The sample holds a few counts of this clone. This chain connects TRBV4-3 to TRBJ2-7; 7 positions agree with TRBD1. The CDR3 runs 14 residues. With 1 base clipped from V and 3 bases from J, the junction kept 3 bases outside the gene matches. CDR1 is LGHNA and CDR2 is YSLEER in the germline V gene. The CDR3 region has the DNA TGCGCCAGCAGCCAAGGACAGGGCAGCTACGAGCAGTACTTC. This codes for CASSQGQGSYEQYF.

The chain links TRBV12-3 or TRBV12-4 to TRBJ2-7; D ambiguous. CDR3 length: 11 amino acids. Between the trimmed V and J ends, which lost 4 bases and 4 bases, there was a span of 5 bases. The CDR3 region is CASSSPYEQYF. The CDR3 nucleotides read TGTGCCAGCAGTTCCCCTTACGAGCAGTACTTC.

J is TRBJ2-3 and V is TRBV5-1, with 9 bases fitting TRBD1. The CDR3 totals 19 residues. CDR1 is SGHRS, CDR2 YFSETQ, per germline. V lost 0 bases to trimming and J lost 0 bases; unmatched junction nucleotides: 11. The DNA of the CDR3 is TGCGCCAGCAGCTTGGTTGGAACAGGGGGCCATGGGAGCACAGATACGCAGTATTTT. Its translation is CASSLVGTGGHGSTDTQYF.

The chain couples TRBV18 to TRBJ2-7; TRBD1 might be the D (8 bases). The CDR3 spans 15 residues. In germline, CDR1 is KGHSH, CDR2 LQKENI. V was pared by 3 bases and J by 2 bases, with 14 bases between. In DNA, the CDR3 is TGTGCCAGCTCACCCCAGCGGGACAGGCCCTACGAGCAGTACTTC. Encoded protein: CASSPQRDRPYEQYF.

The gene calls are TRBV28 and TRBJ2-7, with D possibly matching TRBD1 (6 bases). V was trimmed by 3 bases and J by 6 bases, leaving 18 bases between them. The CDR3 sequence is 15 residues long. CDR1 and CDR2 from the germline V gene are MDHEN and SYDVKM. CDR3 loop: CASSFRGTRAPEQYF. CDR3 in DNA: TGTGCCAGCAGTTTTAGAGGGACACGGGCACCCGAGCAGTACTTC.

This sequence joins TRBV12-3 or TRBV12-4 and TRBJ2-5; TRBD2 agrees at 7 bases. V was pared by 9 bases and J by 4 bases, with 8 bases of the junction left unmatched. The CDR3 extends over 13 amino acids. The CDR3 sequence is CASLRPGGETQYF. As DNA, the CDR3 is TGTGCCAGTCTAAGACCGGGGGGAGAGACCCAGTACTTC.

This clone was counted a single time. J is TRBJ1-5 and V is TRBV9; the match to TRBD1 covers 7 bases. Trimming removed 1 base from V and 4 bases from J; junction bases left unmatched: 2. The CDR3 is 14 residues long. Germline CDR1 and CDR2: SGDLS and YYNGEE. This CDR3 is CASSVQGGNQPQHF. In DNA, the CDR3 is TGTGCCAGCAGCGTACAGGGGGGAAATCAGCCCCAGCATTTT.

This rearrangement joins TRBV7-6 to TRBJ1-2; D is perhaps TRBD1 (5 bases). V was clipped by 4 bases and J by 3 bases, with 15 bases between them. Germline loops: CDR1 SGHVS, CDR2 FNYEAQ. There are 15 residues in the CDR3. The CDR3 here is CASSWGAGRDYGYTF. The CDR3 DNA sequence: TGTGCCAGCAGCTGGGGCGCAGGGAGGGACTATGGCTACACCTTC.

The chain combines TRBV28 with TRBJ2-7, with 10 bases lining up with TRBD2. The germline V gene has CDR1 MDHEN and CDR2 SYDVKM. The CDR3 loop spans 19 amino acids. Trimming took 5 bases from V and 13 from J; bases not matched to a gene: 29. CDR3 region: CASSRETKGLARSSLYRYF. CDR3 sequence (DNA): TGTGCCAGCAGTCGGGAGACAAAGGGACTAGCGCGTTCCTCCCTGTACAGATACTTC.

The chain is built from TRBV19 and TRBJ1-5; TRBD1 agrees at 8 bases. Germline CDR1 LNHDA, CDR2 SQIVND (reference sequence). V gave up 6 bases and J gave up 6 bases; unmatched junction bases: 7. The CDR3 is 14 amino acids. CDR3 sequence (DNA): TGTGCCAGTAGCCGGACAGGGTACGTTCAGCCCCAGCATTTT. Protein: CASSRTGYVQPQHF.

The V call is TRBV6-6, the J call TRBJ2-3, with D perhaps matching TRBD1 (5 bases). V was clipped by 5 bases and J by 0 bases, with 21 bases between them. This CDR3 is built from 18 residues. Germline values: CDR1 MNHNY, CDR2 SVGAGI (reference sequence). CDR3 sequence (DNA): TGTGCCAGCAGTCCCTTTTGGGGCAGCCCGACTAGCACAGATACGCAGTATTTT. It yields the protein CASSPFWGSPTSTDTQYF.

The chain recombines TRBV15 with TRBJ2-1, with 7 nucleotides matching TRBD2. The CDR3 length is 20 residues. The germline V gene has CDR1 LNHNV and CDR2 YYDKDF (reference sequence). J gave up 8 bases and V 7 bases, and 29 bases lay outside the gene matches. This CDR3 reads CATTKDVGGGGGGFGDEQFF. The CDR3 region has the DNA TGTGCCACCACCAAGGATGTTGGAGGAGGCGGGGGAGGGTTTGGCGATGAGCAGTTCTTC.

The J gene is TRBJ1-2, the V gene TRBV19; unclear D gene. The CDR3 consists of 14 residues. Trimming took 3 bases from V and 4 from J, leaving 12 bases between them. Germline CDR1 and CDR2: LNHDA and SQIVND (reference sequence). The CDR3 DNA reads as TGTGCCAGTAGTATTATCGGGGAACCCTATGGCTACACCTTC. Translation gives CASSIIGEPYGYTF.

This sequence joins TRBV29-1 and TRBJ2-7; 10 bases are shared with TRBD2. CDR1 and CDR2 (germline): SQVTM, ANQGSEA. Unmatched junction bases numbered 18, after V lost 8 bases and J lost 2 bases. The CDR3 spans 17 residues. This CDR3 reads CSIQRLAGDLSTYEQYF. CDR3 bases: TGCAGCATCCAACGGCTAGCGGGAGATCTGTCCACCTACGAGCAGTACTTC.